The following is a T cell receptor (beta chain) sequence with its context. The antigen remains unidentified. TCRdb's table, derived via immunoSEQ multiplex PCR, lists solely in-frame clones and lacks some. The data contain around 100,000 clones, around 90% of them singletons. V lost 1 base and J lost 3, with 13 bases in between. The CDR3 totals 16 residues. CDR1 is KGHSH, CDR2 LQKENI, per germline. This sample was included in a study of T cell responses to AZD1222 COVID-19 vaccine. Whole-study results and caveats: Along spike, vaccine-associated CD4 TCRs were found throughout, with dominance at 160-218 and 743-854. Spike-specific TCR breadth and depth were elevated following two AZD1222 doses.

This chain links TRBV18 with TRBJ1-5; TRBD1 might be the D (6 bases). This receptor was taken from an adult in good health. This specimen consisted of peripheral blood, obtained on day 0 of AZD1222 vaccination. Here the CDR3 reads CASSPRLGQNNQPQHF. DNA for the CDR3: TGTGCCAGCTCACCACGGTTAGGACAGAACAATCAGCCCCAGCATTTT.